This TCR beta chain emerged from a study of T cells in Graves' hyperthyroidism and ophthalmopathy. The CDR3 runs 14 residues. V was trimmed by 5 bases and J by 1 base, leaving 11 bases between them. Germline V gives CDR1 KGHSH, CDR2 LQKENI. On this clonotype itself: This may arise from a read error, as a much more abundant clone is one base away.

What was amplified from RNA transcripts were TCR beta CDR3 regions. The HTBI primer set served for first-round RT-PCR of the TCR CDR3. Using its own MiXCR run on the multiplex PCR reads, TCRdb lists one record per CDR3 protein. Seen here are nearly 600,000 distinct CDR3 sequences, approximately 14% observed once, and the top ten hold almost 6%. The chain couples TRBV18 to TRBJ1-1; a weak D match, TRBD1 (5 bases). The sample consisted of blood. This sequence originates from a woman in her twenties or thirties with Graves' hyperthyroidism that later progressed to Graves' ophthalmopathy. The CDR3 region is CASSLGRKNTEAFF. The CDR3 DNA follows: TGTGCCAGCTCATTGGGACGGAAGAACACTGAAGCTTTCTTT.